A selection of T cell receptor beta chains follows, all from one sample in a study of shared clonotypes between healthy human individuals. The repertoire was sequenced with immunoSEQ multiplex PCR; TCRdb's copy has only in-frame clones and lacks some. In the table there are hundreds of thousands of clones, approximately 96% of which are singletons. The sequencing sample was made of naive CD8+ T cells sorted from blood. The receptors originated from a woman aged 30 to 39 in good health. Each CDR3 is given with its conserved first and last residue. The order of the fields is J gene, clone size, V gene, CDR3 length, D gene, CDR3 DNA, CDR3 protein. D genes are given only for firm matches. Size tells how often a clone was seen (once, few, many) or the class of an expanded clone, and some rows leave it out.

TRBJ2-1 NA TRBV4-1 20 NA TGCGCCAGCAGCCAATTTAGGAGGGGGCAGCGCGGGGCAAATAACAATGAGCAGTTCTTC CASSQFRRGQRGANNNEQFF
TRBJ2-7 NA TRBV4-2 16 TRBD2 TGTGCCAGCAGCCCGTCTCTGCTAGCGGAATACTACGAGCAGTACTTC CASSPSLLAEYYEQYF
TRBJ2-2 once TRBV5-5 16 TRBD1 TGTGCCAGCAGCGCTTACAGGGGTCAGAACACCGGGGAGCTGTTTTTT CASSAYRGQNTGELFF
TRBJ1-3 NA TRBV25-1 17 TRBD1 TGTGCCAGCAGTGAATACGGGGACAGAAACTCTGGAAACACCATATATTTT CASSEYGDRNSGNTIYF
TRBJ2-7 NA TRBV11-2 13 NA TGTGCCAGCAGCTTAGCTAGGTCCTACGAGCAGTACTTC CASSLARSYEQYF
TRBJ2-2 NA TRBV29-1 15 NA TGCAGCGTTGAACTCGGGATCGCGAACACCGGGGAGCTGTTTTTT CSVELGIANTGELFF
TRBJ1-3 NA TRBV6-5 14 NA TGTGCCAGCAGTACAGAACTTGCTGGAAACACCATATATTTT CASSTELAGNTIYF
TRBJ1-3 NA TRBV5-6 15 NA TGTGCCAGCAGCTTGGTGGAGAACTCTGGAAACACCATATATTTT CASSLVENSGNTIYF
TRBJ2-7 NA TRBV27 14 NA TGTGCCAGCAGTTTATACCCTCGCTCCTACGAGCAGTACTTC CASSLYPRSYEQYF
TRBJ2-7 NA TRBV14 14 NA TGTGCCAGCAGCCAAAGGCGGGGTTTAGGCGAGCAGTACTTC CASSQRRGLGEQYF
TRBJ2-7 NA TRBV6-1 12 NA TGTGCCACTGGGGTGGGAGCAGGCGAGCAGTACTTC CATGVGAGEQYF
TRBJ1-1 NA TRBV5-1 14 TRBD1 TGCGCCAGCAGCTTGACAGGGGTGAACACTGAAGCTTTCTTT CASSLTGVNTEAFF
TRBJ2-3 NA TRBV27 11 NA TGTGCCAGCACCGGCACAGATACGCAGTATTTT CASTGTDTQYF
TRBJ2-7 once TRBV27 13 NA TGTGCCAGCAGCCCCGGACAGACCATCGAGCAGTACTTC CASSPGQTIEQYF
TRBJ2-7 NA TRBV10-2 12 NA TGCGCCAGCAGTGAGCCCTCCTACGAGCAGTACTTC CASSEPSYEQYF
TRBJ2-2 NA TRBV19 17 NA TGTGCCAGTACCATAGAGATATATCGGGGGAGAACCGGGGAGCTGTTTTTT CASTIEIYRGRTGELFF
TRBJ2-6 once TRBV28 15 NA TGTGCCAGCAGTTTAAGGTTCTCTGGGGCCAACGTCCTGACTTTC CASSLRFSGANVLTF
TRBJ1-4 NA TRBV28 14 NA TGTGCCAGCAGTTTGGGTACAGGGACCCAAAGGCTGTTTTTT CASSLGTGTQRLFF
TRBJ1-2 NA TRBV5-1 15 TRBD1 TGCGCCAGCAGCTTGCAAGCGGACAGGTTTTCACGCTACACCTTC CASSLQADRFSRYTF
TRBJ2-3 NA TRBV7-6 17 NA TGTGCCAGCAGCCGAAGTTCGGGACGGATGAGCACAGATACGCAGTATTTT CASSRSSGRMSTDTQYF
TRBJ1-2 NA TRBV5-8 13 NA TGTGCCAGCAGCTCGGCAGGGGACTATGGCTACACCTTC CASSSAGDYGYTF
TRBJ2-5 NA TRBV27 15 NA TGTGCCAGCAGTATCAGGGACGGCAGCCAAGAGACCCAGTACTTC CASSIRDGSQETQYF
TRBJ2-5 NA TRBV6-6 14 NA TGTGCCAGCAGCCCTCTAGCAGCAGGAGAGACCCAGTACTTC CASSPLAAGETQYF
TRBJ2-5 NA TRBV7-2 15 NA TGTGCCAGCAGCCCTCTGGGACACCCCCAAGAGACCCAGTACTTC CASSPLGHPQETQYF
TRBJ2-7 NA TRBV10-1 15 NA TGCGCCAGCAGTCCCAGTGGAGCCCCCACCTACGAGCAGTACTTC CASSPSGAPTYEQYF
TRBJ2-2 NA TRBV7-2 13 NA TGTGCCAGCAGCTTAGCGGCTTGGGACGAACTGTTTTTT CASSLAAWDELFF